Listed here are 25 T cell receptor beta chains from one sample, sequenced in a study of metastatic and nonmetastatic thyroid tumors. TCRdb re-called the PCR reads via MiXCR. Of around 31,000 clones listed, more than 15% were seen once; the top ten hold roughly a tenth. Each patient came to thyroid surgery without any prior treatment (of any kind). The sample consisted of blood. The receptors derive from a female donor with papillary thyroid cancer or a benign thyroid nodule (not recorded which). Some clones in this sample may be carry-over from other donors' samples.

Notes on this clone: Mismatch with germline at one junction end may stem from a read error. The rearrangement joins TRBV6-1 to TRBJ2-5; 10 bases match TRBD2. Germline CDR1 MNHNS, CDR2 SASEGT. CDR3 length: 18 amino acids. CDR3 nucleotides: TGTGCAAGCAGTGAAGATGGTCAGCGGGGGGGGACTAAGGAGACCCAGTACTTC. It specifies CASSEDGQRGGTKETQYF.

The chain combines TRBV28 with TRBJ2-3; the match to TRBD2 covers 7 bases. The CDR3 contains 14 residues. V shed 10 bases, J shed 3 bases, and the junction held 10 bases outside the gene matches. In germline, CDR1 is MDHEN, CDR2 SYDVKM. CDR3 loop: CATLGQGGTDTQYF. The CDR3 DNA reads as TGTGCCACCCTGGGGCAGGGAGGGACAGATACGCAGTATTTT.

This clone was observed many times. The V and J genes are TRBV9 and TRBJ2-2; D may be TRBD2 (5 bases). CDR3 size: 15 residues. Germline V gives CDR1 SGDLS, CDR2 YYNGEE. V was pared by 0 bases and J by 7 bases, with 13 bases between. The CDR3 loop reads CASSVGGADGGELFF. CDR3 nucleotides: TGTGCCAGCAGCGTAGGGGGAGCGGATGGCGGGGAGCTGTTTTTT.

In this sample, this clone turned up a few times. At one end, the junction sequence differs from germline, possibly due to a read error. In the same sample, other DNA sequences code for this CDR3. The chain couples TRBV7-2 to TRBJ2-3; D gene ambiguous. The CDR3 is made up of 13 amino acids. Looked up from germline, CDR1 is SGHTA and CDR2 is FQGNSA. This chain's CDR3 is CASSLEATDRQYF. Written as DNA, the CDR3 is TGTGCCAGCAGCTTAGAAGCTACAGATAGGCAGTATTTT.

This rearrangement joins TRBV11-2 to TRBJ2-5, with D unclear. In germline, CDR1 is SGHAT, CDR2 FQNNGV. Trimming removed 2 bases from V and 2 bases from J, with 12 bases in between. The CDR3 totals 15 residues. The chain's CDR3 is CASSLTFAGQETQYF. The CDR3, as DNA: TGTGCCAGCAGCTTAACTTTTGCCGGGCAAGAGACCCAGTACTTC.

This rearrangement joins TRBV7-7 to TRBJ2-1, with TRBD2 identical over 10 bases. This CDR3 comprises 17 residues. V shed 5 bases, J shed 5 bases, and the junction held 12 bases outside the gene matches. Germline loops: CDR1 SSHAT, CDR2 FNYEAQ (reference sequence). CDR3: CASSPTPTSGADNEQFF. CDR3 coding DNA: TGTGCCAGCAGCCCAACCCCTACTAGCGGGGCCGACAATGAGCAGTTCTTC.

This clone has a count of ten or more. The chain employs TRBV20-1 and TRBJ1-2; D remains unclear. Deletions cut 0 bases from V and 4 bases from J, with 12 bases between. Germline V gene data show CDR1 as DFQATT and CDR2 as SNEGSKA (reference sequence). The CDR3 loop spans 14 amino acids. CDR3 nucleotides: TGCAGTGCTAGAGATTTGCGGGGTACCTATGGCTACACCTTC. Translated, it gives CSARDLRGTYGYTF.

On this clone: A read error may account for a junction end that differs from germline. The chain links TRBV27 to TRBJ2-1; 7 nucleotides line up with TRBD1. The CDR3 is made up of 14 amino acids. The germline gives CDR1 MNHEY, CDR2 SMNVEV (reference sequence). The CDR3, as DNA: TGTGCCAACAGTTTGACAGGACAGGTATGGGAGCAGTTCTTC. Translated: CANSLTGQVWEQFF.

As regards this clone: A much more abundant neighbour one base away suggests this may be a read error. This CDR3 is also generated by other DNA sequences in the sample. This sequence joins TRBV5-5 and TRBJ1-1; D gene unclear. CDR3 length: 14 residues. Trimming cost V 0 bases and J 11 bases, with 17 bases left between them. Germline V gene sequence: CDR1 SGHKS, CDR2 YYEKEE (reference sequence). CDR3 residues: CASSLEGGAVRAFF. CDR3 sequence (DNA): TGTGCCAGCAGCTTGGAAGGTGGCGCAGTTAGGGCTTTCTTT.

This clone is labeled as medium-sized. This rearrangement joins TRBV12-3 or TRBV12-4 to TRBJ2-7; no firm D call. V lost 6 bases and J 0 bases, leaving 6 bases between the germline ends. This CDR3 has 12 residues. For the CDR3, the DNA is TGTGCCAGCAGCGTCAGCTCCTACGAGCAGTACTTC. Protein: CASSVSSYEQYF.

This clone showed up many times. The chain is built from TRBV6-4 and TRBJ1-1, with 11 bases identical to TRBD1. The CDR3 is 16 residues long. The germline V gene encodes CDR1 MRHNA and CDR2 SNTAGT. The V segment lost 3 bases and the J segment 5 bases; nucleotides outside the gene matches: 8. The CDR3, as DNA: TGTGCCAGCAGTGATTCCGGGACAGGGGGGAAGACTGAAGCTTTCTTT. This encodes CASSDSGTGGKTEAFF.

This clone showed up many times. The V gene is TRBV28, the J gene TRBJ2-3; TRBD2 aligns across 7 bases. This CDR3 has 17 residues. The trim removed 2 bases at V and 5 bases at J, leaving 13 bases unmatched. Looked up from germline, CDR1 is MDHEN and CDR2 is SYDVKM. The CDR3 spells CASSLPPKGVAGDTQYF. For the CDR3, the DNA is TGTGCCAGCAGTTTACCCCCCAAGGGAGTAGCGGGAGATACGCAGTATTTT.

The rearrangement joins TRBV5-1 to TRBJ1-2, with TRBD1 identical over 12 bases. This CDR3 comprises 15 residues. Germline trimming cut 0 bases from V and 7 bases from J; bases unmatched to any gene: 4. Looked up from germline, CDR1 is SGHRS and CDR2 is YFSETQ. CDR3 sequence: CASSLVGQGARGYTF. CDR3 sequence (DNA): TGCGCCAGCAGCTTGGTGGGACAGGGGGCGCGTGGCTACACCTTC.

This chain uses TRBV20-1 with TRBJ1-6; TRBD1 aligns across 7 bases. Losses at the gene ends were 3 bases for V and 4 bases for J; bases not matched to a gene: 3. CDR3 size: 14 residues. Germline V gene sequence: CDR1 DFQATT, CDR2 SNEGSKA (reference sequence). Written as DNA, the CDR3 is TGCAGTGCTAGCTCGGGACAGTATAATTCACCCCTCCACTTT. Its translation: CSASSGQYNSPLHF.

To note about this clone: A much larger clone lies a single base off, so this may be a read error. The chain uses TRBV18 and TRBJ2-1, with a tentative D call TRBD2 (5 bases). This CDR3 contains 14 residues. The germline gives CDR1 KGHSH, CDR2 LQKENI. Trimming removed 3 bases from V and 8 bases from J, with 14 bases in between. CDR3 sequence (DNA): TGTGCCAGCTCACCGTGGCGAGGGTCCGATGAGCAGTTCTTC. It specifies CASSPWRGSDEQFF.

This clone appeared many times. This sequence joins TRBV10-3 and TRBJ2-6; 16 bases fit TRBD2. Germline V gene sequence: CDR1 ENHRY, CDR2 SYGVKD. Trimming at V came to 4 bases and at J to 4 bases, leaving 4 bases not matched to a gene. The CDR3 is 18 amino acids. DNA for the CDR3: TGTGCCATCAGTGCGGGACTAGCGGGAGGGTTAGGGGCCAACGTCCTGACTTTC. This encodes CAISAGLAGGLGANVLTF.

This clone was detected ten times or more. The V and J genes are TRBV30 and TRBJ2-1; D is unclear. V lost 0 bases and J lost 5, with 8 bases in between. Germline loops: CDR1 GTSNPN, CDR2 SVGIG (reference sequence). The CDR3 loop spans 13 amino acids. The CDR3 is CAWSVGSNNEQFF. CDR3 DNA sequence: TGTGCCTGGAGTGTAGGCAGCAACAATGAGCAGTTCTTC. Combining the CDR3 with reference TRBV30 and TRBJ2-1 gives the whole variable domain SQTIHQWPATLVQPVGSPLSLECTVEGTSNPNLYWYRQAAGRGLQLLFYSVGIGQISSEVPQNLSASRPQDRQFILSSKKLLLSDSGFYLCAWSVGSNNEQFFGPGTRLTVL.

This clone was found many times. The chain uses TRBV19 and TRBJ2-1; TRBD2 matches at 8 bases. The CDR3 sequence is 14 residues long. Germline V gene lookup returns CDR1 LNHDA and CDR2 SQIVND (reference sequence). J gave up 5 bases and V 3 bases, and 3 bases lay outside the gene matches. CDR3: CASSIQRENNEQFF. The CDR3 region has the DNA TGTGCCAGTAGTATCCAGCGGGAGAACAATGAGCAGTTCTTC. The full variable domain, in which reference TRBV19 and TRBJ2-1 provide the parts outside the CDR3, is DGGITQSPKYLFRKEGQNVTLSCEQNLNHDAMYWYRQDPGQGLRLIYYSQIVNDFQKGDIAEGYSVSREKKESFPLTVTSAQKNPTAFYLCASSIQRENNEQFFGPGTRLTVL.

V usage is TRBV19 and J usage is TRBJ2-7; TRBD1 or TRBD2 may be the D gene (5 bases each). The germline V and J ends were trimmed by 7 bases and 6 bases, with 16 bases remaining between them. The germline CDR1 and CDR2 sequences are LNHDA and SQIVND (reference sequence). This CDR3 contains 13 residues. In DNA form, the CDR3 reads TGTGCCAGTATGGGGACCCTGAGGTCCGAGCAGTACTTC. Protein: CASMGTLRSEQYF.

Many counts were recorded for this clone. The chain combines TRBV19 with TRBJ2-3; D gene unclear. Germline-derived CDR1 and CDR2 are LNHDA and SQIVND (reference sequence). CDR3 length equals 15 residues. With 7 bases removed from V and 0 bases from J, the gap between germline ends came to 14 bases. As DNA, the CDR3 is TGTGCCAGTAAGATAACAGTAGCTAGCACAGATACGCAGTATTTT. Translated: CASKITVASTDTQYF.

The gene calls are TRBV7-6 and TRBJ2-2; D not resolved. Germline CDR1 and CDR2: SGHVS and FNYEAQ. CDR3 length: 14 residues. V was shortened by 1 base and J by 5 bases, with 8 bases between the two germline ends. The CDR3 loop reads CASSLVEATGELFF. CDR3 DNA sequence: TGTGCCAGCAGCTTAGTGGAAGCTACCGGGGAGCTGTTTTTT.

This clone was counted many times. This may come from a read error, since a much larger clone is one base off. Other nucleotide sequences from this sample produce the same CDR3. The J gene is TRBJ1-2, the V gene TRBV19; D call uncertain. There are 12 residues in the CDR3. CDR1 is LNHDA, CDR2 SQIVND, per germline (reference sequence). The CDR3 sequence is CASSIGGVGYTF. The CDR3, as DNA: TGTGCCAGTAGTATCGGCGGCGTTGGCTATACCTTC.

This clone was seen at least ten times. This chain uses TRBV20-1 with TRBJ2-2; 9 bases fit TRBD2. The CDR3 contains 16 residues. Germline lookup yields CDR1 DFQATT and CDR2 SNEGSKA (reference sequence). V was clipped by 1 base and J by 7 bases; unmatched bases: 10. The CDR3 sequence is CSARGAGGPYGGELFF. The CDR3 DNA reads TGCAGTGCTAGAGGCGCGGGAGGGCCCTATGGCGGGGAGCTGTTTTTT.

This clone was seen repeatedly, ten times or more. J is TRBJ2-7 and V is TRBV3-1; the D gene is possibly TRBD2 (6 bases). CDR3 length: 14 residues. Germline V lookup: CDR1 LGHDT, CDR2 YNNKEL (reference sequence). V lost 1 base, J lost 6 bases, and 13 bases lay in between. The DNA for the CDR3 is TGTGCCAGCAGCCAAGGACTAGAGGAAACCGAGCAGTACTTC. Its translation: CASSQGLEETEQYF.

As to this clone: At one end, the junction sequence differs from germline, possibly due to a read error. V gene TRBV28 combines with J gene TRBJ2-7; TRBD1 aligns across 8 bases. CDR1 and CDR2 from the germline V gene are MDHEN and SYDVKM. This CDR3 is 16 amino acids long. In nucleotides, the CDR3 is TGTGCCAGCAGCCCACCGACAGGGGTAAGGGGTTTCGAGAAGTACTTC. This gives the protein CASSPPTGVRGFEKYF.